The sequence of this T cell receptor (beta chain) was determined in a study of blood T cell repertoires in COVID-19. Study summary: The United States, Italy and Spain were the sources of the acute and convalescent COVID-19 samples. PBMCs, B-cell-depleted T cells, or T cells were the source of the cDNA or gDNA that made up the material.

As originally analysed: Reference gene primer amplification gave estimated nucleated cell counts. TCRdb keeps only in-frame clones here, not all; method: immunoSEQ multiplex PCR. The V and J calls and the clone size are those of that table, but D and trimming were determined from the DNA. The sample includes roughly 250,000 clones, 80% to 90% of them seen just once. The germline gives CDR1 LNHDA, CDR2 SQIVND (reference sequence). Trimming removed 6 bases from V and 2 bases from J; junction bases left unmatched: 11. CDR3 length equals 17 residues. Specimen: peripheral blood. The sequence came from a young man with acute or convalescent COVID-19. The rearrangement links TRBV19 to TRBJ1-5, with 9 bases that match TRBD1. CDR3 bases: TGTGCCAGTAGCCTAGGACAGGGGTTGATAGGCAATCAGCCCCAGCATTTT. Amino acids: CASSLGQGLIGNQPQHF.